A selection of T cell receptor beta chains follows, all from one sample in a study of blood T cell repertoires in COVID-19. The assay was immunoSEQ multiplex PCR, and TCRdb's table has in-frame clones only and misses some. The data contain about 120,000 clones, less than 90% of them singletons. The sample was PBMCs or T cells enriched from blood (not recorded which). The receptors derive from a woman in her 30s who had recovered from COVID-19. Each CDR3 is given without its conserved first and last residue. Clone size is given for some rows only: seen once, a few or many times, or a class if the clone is expanded.

.,TRBV3-1/TRBV3-2,TRBJ1-6,ASSQRRQGWNSPLH
once,TRBV4-3,TRBJ2-7,ASSQGLAGETYEQY
many,TRBV28,TRBJ2-1,ASSLLGLAVYNEQF
.,TRBV28,TRBJ1-5,ASSLELGGLQPQH
.,TRBV7-6,TRBJ2-1,ASSLTSGAHNEQF
.,TRBV12-3/TRBV12-4,TRBJ2-7,ASSGTGWEQY
.,TRBV4-1,TRBJ2-3,ASRPSLAGGLGDPDTQY
.,TRBV3-1/TRBV3-2,TRBJ1-2,ASSSRDSAFYGYT
.,TRBV4-1,TRBJ1-2,ASSQEGQSWGYT
.,TRBV7-9,TRBJ1-4,ASSPTGQGATNEKLF
.,TRBV18,TRBJ1-2,ASSPARQPTNYGYT
few,TRBV28,TRBJ2-1,ASSITRLAGAHNEQF
.,TRBV5-1,TRBJ1-1,ASSSQGERTEAF
.,TRBV18,TRBJ2-1,ASSGNRGNFGNEQF
medium-sized,TRBV24-1,TRBJ2-7,ATSDPRQGGTYEQY
.,TRBV7-2,TRBJ2-7,ASSLADTEQY
.,TRBV28,TRBJ2-7,ASTGALGGRGSEAYEQY
once,TRBV6-2/TRBV6-3,TRBJ1-2,ASSPTGDYGYT
.,TRBV4-2,TRBJ2-2,ASSQGGLGTGELF
.,TRBV20-1,TRBJ2-3,SAITRDTQY
few,TRBV14,TRBJ2-7,ASSHGWLQGNYEQY
.,TRBV3-1/TRBV3-2,TRBJ1-1,ASSQEGQGGRAF
.,TRBV15,TRBJ1-2,ATSRDYGLRDGYT
.,TRBV28,TRBJ1-6,ASSFSELASPLH
.,TRBV12-5,TRBJ2-1,ASGLVLSGYAGSYNEQF
.,TRBV9,TRBJ1-3,ASSVGLPRAGNTIY
.,TRBV4-1,TRBJ2-2,ASSKRTGTGELF
.,TRBV19,TRBJ1-5,ASSIDFRPNQPQH
.,TRBV18,TRBJ2-2,ASSPPTSGITGELF